The entry that follows covers one TCR beta chain sequence. Other DNA sequences in the sample encode the same CDR3. This record comes from a study of blood T cell repertoires in COVID-19. On the study more broadly: In each case, the material was cDNA or gDNA derived from T cells, B-cell-depleted T cells, or PBMCs.

This CDR3 has 11 amino acids. The V and J ends lost 2 bases and 10 bases respectively, with 11 bases between them. Germline CDR1 reads SQVTM; CDR2 reads ANQGSEA. The protocol was immunoSEQ multiplex PCR, while the TCRdb copy is restricted to in-frame clones and leaves out a portion. The sample carries approximately 220,000 clones, 83% recorded once. The specimen was PBMCs or T cells enriched from blood (not recorded which). The sequence was collected from a woman aged 45 to 65 who had been exposed to COVID-19. This chain uses TRBV29-1 with TRBJ1-2, with TRBD1 as a possible D gene (5 bases). CDR3 region: CSVERGSTYTF. The CDR3 DNA reads as TGCAGCGTTGAAAGGGGATCCACCTACACCTTC.